This TCR beta chain comes out of a study of OX40 agonist ivuxolimab in advanced cancers. Study-wide background: The study gave patients intravenous ivuxolimab at 0.01 to 10 mg/kg every 2 weeks. Aged roughly 23 to 79 with a mean of approximately 57 years, they were 82.7% male.

Autoimmune disease history or systemic immunosuppression led to patient exclusion. The data were produced by immunoSEQ multiplex PCR, yet TCRdb's version contains in-frame clones alone and is incomplete. Of 35,000 to 45,000 clones detected, around 84% appear once; the ten largest clones hold 20% to 25%. CDR1 is SGDLS and CDR2 is YYNGEE in the germline V gene. The ends lost 3 bases at V and 7 bases at J; junction bases unmatched: 8. The CDR3 is 15 residues long. Only one count was recorded for this clone. Its antigen is unidentified. Study-level findings and limits: Among T cells, CD8+ cells averaged more expanded clones than CD4+ cells.

The sample consisted of CD4+ or CD8+ T cells sorted from blood, taken in a trial of the OX40 agonist ivuxolimab. The gene calls are TRBV9 and TRBJ2-5, with TRBD2 matching over 11 bases. This receptor was identified in an adult with an advanced solid tumor such as melanoma, head and neck, liver or kidney cancer. DNA for the CDR3: TGTGCCAGCAGCGAAATAGCGGGGGGGCGTTCGACCCAGTACTTC. Its translation: CASSEIAGGRSTQYF.